This TCR beta chain was sequenced in a study of T-cell reconstitution after alpha-beta-depleted transplantation in children. CDR1 is SGHTA, CDR2 FQGTGA, per germline. V dropped 6 bases and J dropped 2 bases, with 11 bases sitting between them. This CDR3 is 13 amino acids long. This clonotype was found many times. As it was prepared, the TCRbeta library received unique molecular identifiers. TCRdb redid the calling of the PCR reads with MiXCR, one entry per CDR3 protein. The data show about 610,000 distinct CDR3 sequences, about 11% seen once. The genes are TRBV7-3 and TRBJ2-7; TRBD2 is a possible D gene (6 bases). Here the sequenced sample was PBMCs from the stem cell graft donor, taken from the stem cell graft. The sequence came from a human donor who donated a stem cell graft to a child with acute myeloid leukemia. CDR3 DNA sequence: TGTGCCAGCAGTTGGGACTTTACCTACGAGCAGTACTTC. It codes for CASSWDFTYEQYF.